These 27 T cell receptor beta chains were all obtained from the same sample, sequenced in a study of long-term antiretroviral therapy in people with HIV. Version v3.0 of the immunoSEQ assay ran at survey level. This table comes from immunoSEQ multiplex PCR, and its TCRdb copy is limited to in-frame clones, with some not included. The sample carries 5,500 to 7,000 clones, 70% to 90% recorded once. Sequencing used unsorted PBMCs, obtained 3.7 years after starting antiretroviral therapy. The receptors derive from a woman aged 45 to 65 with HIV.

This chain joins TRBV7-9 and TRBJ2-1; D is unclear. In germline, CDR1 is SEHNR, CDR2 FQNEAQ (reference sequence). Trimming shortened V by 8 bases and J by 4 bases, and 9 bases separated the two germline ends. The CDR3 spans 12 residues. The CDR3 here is CASDGGYNEQFF. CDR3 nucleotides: TGTGCCAGCGATGGCGGTTACAATGAGCAGTTCTTC.

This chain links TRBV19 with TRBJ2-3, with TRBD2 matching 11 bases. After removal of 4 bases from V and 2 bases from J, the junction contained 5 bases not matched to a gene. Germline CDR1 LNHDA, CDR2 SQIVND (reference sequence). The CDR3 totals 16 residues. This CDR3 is CASSRGTSGLTDTQYF. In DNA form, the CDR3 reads TGTGCCAGTAGTAGGGGGACTAGCGGACTCACAGATACGCAGTATTTT.

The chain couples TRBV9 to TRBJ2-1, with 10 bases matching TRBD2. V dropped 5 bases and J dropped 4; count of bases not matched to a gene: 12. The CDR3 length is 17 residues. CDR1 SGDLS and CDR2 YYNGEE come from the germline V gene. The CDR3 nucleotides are TGTGCCAGCAGTGGTAGCCCCTGGACTAGCGGATACAATGAGCAGTTCTTC. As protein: CASSGSPWTSGYNEQFF.

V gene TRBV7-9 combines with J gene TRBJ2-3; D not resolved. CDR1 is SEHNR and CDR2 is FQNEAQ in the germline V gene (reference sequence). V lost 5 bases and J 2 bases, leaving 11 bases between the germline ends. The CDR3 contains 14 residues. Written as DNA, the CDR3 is TGTGCCAGCAGCCTTTCGGTAAACACAGATACGCAGTATTTT. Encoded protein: CASSLSVNTDTQYF.

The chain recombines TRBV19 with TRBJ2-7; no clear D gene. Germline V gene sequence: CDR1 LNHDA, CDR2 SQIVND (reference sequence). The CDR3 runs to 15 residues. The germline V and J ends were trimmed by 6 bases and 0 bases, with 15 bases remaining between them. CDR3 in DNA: TGTGCCAGTAGCCAGCAGCCCTTGGGCTCCTACGAGCAGTACTTC. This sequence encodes CASSQQPLGSYEQYF. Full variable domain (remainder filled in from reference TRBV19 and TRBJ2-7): DGGITQSPKYLFRKEGQNVTLSCEQNLNHDAMYWYRQDPGQGLRLIYYSQIVNDFQKGDIAEGYSVSREKKESFPLTVTSAQKNPTAFYLCASSQQPLGSYEQYFGPGTRLTVT.

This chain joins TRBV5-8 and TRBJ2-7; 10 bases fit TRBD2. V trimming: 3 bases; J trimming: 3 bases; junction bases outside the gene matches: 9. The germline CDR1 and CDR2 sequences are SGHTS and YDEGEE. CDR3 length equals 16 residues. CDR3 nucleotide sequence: TGTGCCAGCAGCTGGGGTAGGCTAGCGGGAGTCTACGAGCAGTACTTC. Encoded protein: CASSWGRLAGVYEQYF.

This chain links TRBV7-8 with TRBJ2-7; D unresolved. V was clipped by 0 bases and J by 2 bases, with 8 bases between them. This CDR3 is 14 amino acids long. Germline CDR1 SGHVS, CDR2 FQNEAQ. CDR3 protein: CASSLAATAYEQYF. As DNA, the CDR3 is TGTGCCAGCAGCTTAGCTGCTACGGCCTACGAGCAGTACTTC.

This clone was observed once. The chain's CDR3 is CASSSDRGVTGELFF. The DNA for the CDR3 is TGTGCCAGCAGCTCTGACAGGGGGGTGACCGGGGAGCTGTTTTTT. V is TRBV5-6 and J is TRBJ2-2, with 9 positions matching TRBD1. The CDR3 is 15 residues long. After removal of 3 bases from V and 5 bases from J, the junction contained 5 bases not matched to a gene. Germline V gene data show CDR1 as SGHDT and CDR2 as YYEEEE.

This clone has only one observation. CDR3: CAIRNYRGPYGYTF. CDR3 sequence (DNA): TGTGCCATCAGGAACTACAGGGGTCCCTATGGCTACACCTTC. The chain has TRBV10-3 and TRBJ1-2; 7 nucleotides line up with TRBD1. V was pared by 6 bases and J by 4 bases, with 8 bases of the junction left unmatched. The CDR3 length is 14 residues. Germline V gene lookup returns CDR1 ENHRY and CDR2 SYGVKD.

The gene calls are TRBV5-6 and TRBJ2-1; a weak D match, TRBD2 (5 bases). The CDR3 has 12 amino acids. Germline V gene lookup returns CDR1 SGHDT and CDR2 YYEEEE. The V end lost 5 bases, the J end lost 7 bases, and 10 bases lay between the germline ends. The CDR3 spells CASSHRGNEQFF. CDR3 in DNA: TGTGCCAGCAGTCATCGGGGAAATGAGCAGTTCTTC.

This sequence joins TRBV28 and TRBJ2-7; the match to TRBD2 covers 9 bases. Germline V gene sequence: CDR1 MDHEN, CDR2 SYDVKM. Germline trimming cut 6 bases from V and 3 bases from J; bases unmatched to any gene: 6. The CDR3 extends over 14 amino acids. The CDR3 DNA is TGTGCCAGCAGGGGACTAGCTTTCTTCTACGAGCAGTACTTC. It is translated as CASRGLAFFYEQYF.

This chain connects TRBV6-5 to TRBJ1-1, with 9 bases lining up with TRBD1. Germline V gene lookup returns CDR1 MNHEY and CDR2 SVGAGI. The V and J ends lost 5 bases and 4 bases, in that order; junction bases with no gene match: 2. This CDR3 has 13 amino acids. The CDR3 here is CASSGQGLTEAFF. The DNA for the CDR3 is TGTGCCAGCAGTGGACAGGGGCTCACTGAAGCTTTCTTT.

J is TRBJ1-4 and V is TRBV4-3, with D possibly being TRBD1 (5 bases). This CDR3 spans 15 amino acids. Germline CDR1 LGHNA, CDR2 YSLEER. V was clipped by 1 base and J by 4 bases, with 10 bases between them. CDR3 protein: CASSQVGPLNEKLFF. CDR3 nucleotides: TGCGCCAGCAGCCAAGTGGGGCCCCTTAATGAAAAACTGTTTTTT.

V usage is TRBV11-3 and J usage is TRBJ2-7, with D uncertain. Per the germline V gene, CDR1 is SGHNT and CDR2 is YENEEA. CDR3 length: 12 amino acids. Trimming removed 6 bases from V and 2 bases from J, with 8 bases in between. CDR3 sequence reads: CASSNQPYEQYF. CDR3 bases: TGTGCCAGCAGTAACCAACCCTACGAGCAGTACTTC.

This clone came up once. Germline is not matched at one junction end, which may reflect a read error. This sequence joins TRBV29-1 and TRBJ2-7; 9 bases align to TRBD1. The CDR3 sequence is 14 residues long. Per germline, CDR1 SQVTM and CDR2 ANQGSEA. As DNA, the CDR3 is TGCAGCGTTGAGGGGACAGGGCTGAACTACGAGCAATACTTC. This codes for CSVEGTGLNYEQYF.

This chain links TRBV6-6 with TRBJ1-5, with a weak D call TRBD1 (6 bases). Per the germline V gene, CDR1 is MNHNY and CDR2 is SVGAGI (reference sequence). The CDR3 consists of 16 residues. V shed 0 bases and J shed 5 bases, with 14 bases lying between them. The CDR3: CASSYSIGAGDQPQHF. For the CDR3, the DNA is TGTGCCAGCAGTTACTCGATTGGTGCAGGGGATCAGCCCCAGCATTTT.

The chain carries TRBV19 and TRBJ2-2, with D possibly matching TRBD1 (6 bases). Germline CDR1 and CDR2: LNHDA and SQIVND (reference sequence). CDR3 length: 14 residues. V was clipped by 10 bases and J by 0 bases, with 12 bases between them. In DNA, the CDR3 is TGTGCCACAGGACAGTATTCGAACACCGGGGAGCTGTTTTTT. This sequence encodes CATGQYSNTGELFF. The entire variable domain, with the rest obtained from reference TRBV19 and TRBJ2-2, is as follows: DGGITQSPKYLFRKEGQNVTLSCEQNLNHDAMYWYRQDPGQGLRLIYYSQIVNDFQKGDIAEGYSVSREKKESFPLTVTSAQKNPTAFYLCATGQYSNTGELFFGEGSRLTVL.

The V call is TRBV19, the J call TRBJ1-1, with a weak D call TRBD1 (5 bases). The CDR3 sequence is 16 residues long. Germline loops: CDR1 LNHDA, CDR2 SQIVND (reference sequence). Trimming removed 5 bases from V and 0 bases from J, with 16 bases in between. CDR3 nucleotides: TGTGCCAGTAGTTTGTTGACAGAACCCATGAACACTGAAGCTTTCTTT. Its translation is CASSLLTEPMNTEAFF.

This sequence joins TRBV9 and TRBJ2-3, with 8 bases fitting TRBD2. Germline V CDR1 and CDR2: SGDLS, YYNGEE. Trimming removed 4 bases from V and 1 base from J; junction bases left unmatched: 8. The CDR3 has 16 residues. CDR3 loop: CASSSRGGEGTDTQYF. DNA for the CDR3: TGTGCCAGCAGCTCCCGGGGGGGGGAAGGCACAGATACGCAGTATTTT.

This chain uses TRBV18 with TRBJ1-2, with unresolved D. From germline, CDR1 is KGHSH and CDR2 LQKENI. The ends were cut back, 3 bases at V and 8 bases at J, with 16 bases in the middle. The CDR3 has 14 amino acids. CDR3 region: CASSPQDLVGGYTF. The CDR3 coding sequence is TGTGCCAGCTCACCGCAGGATCTAGTTGGAGGCTACACCTTC.

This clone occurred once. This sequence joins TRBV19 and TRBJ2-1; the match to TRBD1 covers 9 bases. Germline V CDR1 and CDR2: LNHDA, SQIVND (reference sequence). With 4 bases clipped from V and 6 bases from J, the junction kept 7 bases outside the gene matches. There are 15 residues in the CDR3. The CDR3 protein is CASSNRQGVGNEQFF. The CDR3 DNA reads TGTGCCAGTAGTAACAGACAGGGGGTCGGCAATGAGCAGTTCTTC.

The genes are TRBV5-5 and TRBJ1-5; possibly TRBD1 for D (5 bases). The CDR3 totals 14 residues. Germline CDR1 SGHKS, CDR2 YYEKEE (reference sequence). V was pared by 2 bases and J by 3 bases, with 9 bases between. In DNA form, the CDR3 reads TGTGCCAGCAGCTTAGCAGGGAACAATCAGCCCCAGCATTTT. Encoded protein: CASSLAGNNQPQHF.

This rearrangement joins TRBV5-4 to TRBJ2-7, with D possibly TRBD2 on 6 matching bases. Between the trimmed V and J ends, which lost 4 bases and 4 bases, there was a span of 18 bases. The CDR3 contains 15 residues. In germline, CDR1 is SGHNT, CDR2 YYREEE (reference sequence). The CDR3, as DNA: TGTGCCAGCAGCGGGGGGACCGATAACGTTTACGAGCAGTACTTC. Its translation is CASSGGTDNVYEQYF. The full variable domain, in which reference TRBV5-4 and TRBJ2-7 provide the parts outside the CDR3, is ETGVTQSPTHLIKTRGQQVTLRCSSQSGHNTVSWYQQALGQGPQFIFQYYREEENGRGNFPPRFSGLQFPNYSSELNVNALELDDSALYLCASSGGTDNVYEQYFGPGTRLTVT.

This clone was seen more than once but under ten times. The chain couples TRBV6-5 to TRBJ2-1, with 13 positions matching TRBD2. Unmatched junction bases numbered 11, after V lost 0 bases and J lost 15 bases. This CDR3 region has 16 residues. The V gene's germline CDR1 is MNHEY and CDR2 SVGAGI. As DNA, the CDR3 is TGTGCCAGCAGTTACTCGCTAACTAGCGGGAGGGCCGGTCTGTTCTTC. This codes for CASSYSLTSGRAGLFF.

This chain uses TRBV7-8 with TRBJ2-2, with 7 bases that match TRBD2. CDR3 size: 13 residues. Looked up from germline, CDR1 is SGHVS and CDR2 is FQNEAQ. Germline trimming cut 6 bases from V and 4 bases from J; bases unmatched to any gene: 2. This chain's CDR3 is CASRLASTGELFF. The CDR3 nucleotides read TGTGCCAGCAGACTAGCGAGCACCGGGGAGCTGTTTTTT.

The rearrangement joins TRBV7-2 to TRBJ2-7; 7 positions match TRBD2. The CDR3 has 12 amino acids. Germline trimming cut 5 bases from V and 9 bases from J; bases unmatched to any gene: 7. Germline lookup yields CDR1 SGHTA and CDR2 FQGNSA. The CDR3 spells CASSPVTGGQYF. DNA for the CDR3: TGTGCCAGCAGCCCCGTTACGGGGGGGCAGTACTTC.

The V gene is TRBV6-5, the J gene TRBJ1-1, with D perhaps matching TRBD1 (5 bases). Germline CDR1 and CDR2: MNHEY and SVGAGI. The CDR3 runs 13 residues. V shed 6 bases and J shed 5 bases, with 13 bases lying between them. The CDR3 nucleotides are TGTGCCAGCAGCGGGGCTTGGGGGACTGAAGCTTTCTTT. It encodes CASSGAWGTEAFF.